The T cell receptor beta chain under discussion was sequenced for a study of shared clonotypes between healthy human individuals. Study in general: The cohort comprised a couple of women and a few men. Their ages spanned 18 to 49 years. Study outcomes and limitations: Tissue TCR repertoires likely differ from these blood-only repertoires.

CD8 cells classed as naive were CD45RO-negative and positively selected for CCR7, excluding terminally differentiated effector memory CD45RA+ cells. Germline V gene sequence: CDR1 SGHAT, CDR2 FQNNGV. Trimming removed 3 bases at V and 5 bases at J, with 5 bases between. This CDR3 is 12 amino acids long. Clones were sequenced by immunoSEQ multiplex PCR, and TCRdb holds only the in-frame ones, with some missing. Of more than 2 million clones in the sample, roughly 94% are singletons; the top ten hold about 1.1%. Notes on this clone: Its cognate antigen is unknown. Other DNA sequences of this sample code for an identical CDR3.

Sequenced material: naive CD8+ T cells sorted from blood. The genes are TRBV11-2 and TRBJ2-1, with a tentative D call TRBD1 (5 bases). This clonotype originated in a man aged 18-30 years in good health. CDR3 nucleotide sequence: TGTGCCAGCAGCTTGACAGACAATGAGCAGTTCTTC. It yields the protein CASSLTDNEQFF.